These T cell receptor beta chains were read from a single sample in a study of T-cell reconstitution after alpha-beta-depleted transplantation in children. TCRdb recomputed calls from the PCR reads with MiXCR, one row per CDR3 protein. The repertoire holds about 50,000 distinct CDR3 sequences, with around 5.9% as singletons. The input for sequencing was PBMCs, mostly from graft donor cells, taken 60 days after TCRalphabeta/CD19-depleted stem cell transplant. The receptors here all came from a female patient aged 2-9 years who had a stem cell transplant for aplastic anemia, so the T cells may come from the graft donor. Each CDR3 is given without its conserved first and last residue. Fields, in order: V gene, CDR3 protein.

>TRBV28
ASSLGQGVDTQY
>TRBV10-1
ASTRGMAGDTQY
>TRBV4-2
ASSQVGYEQY
>TRBV7-9
ASSVAGGSNQPQH
>TRBV20-1
SASLGLNYGYT
>TRBV6-5
ASSYQWGAAEAF
>TRBV5-1
ASSSQGSTDTQY
>TRBV7-3
ASSRAAAGETQY
>TRBV6-6
ASSRLSRTDTQY
>TRBV11-2
ASSAAGLAGMNEQF
>TRBV10-3
AISESGGRAGADTQY
>TRBV5-6
ASSLPQGNTGELF
>TRBV30
IARAGALSNEQF
>TRBV5-1
ASSSRDRGRETQY
>TRBV24-1
ATSDLPGTGSYNEQF
>TRBV11-2
ASSLAGPGGINEKLF